The table lists the clone carrying this T cell receptor (beta chain) with a few counts. Its target is unknown. TCRdb redid the calling of the reads with MiXCR, one entry per CDR3 protein. The table includes some 920,000 distinct CDR3 sequences, roughly 31% detected once. This sample was included in a study of T cell repertoires in cytomegalovirus infection. Broader study findings: HLA-C-restricted CMV-specific TCR beta clonotypes prevailed in the ex vivo response.

Germline lookup yields CDR1 SEHNR and CDR2 FQNEAQ (reference sequence). V lost 5 bases and J 0 bases, leaving 10 bases between the germline ends. This CDR3 has 15 residues. V and J are TRBV7-9 and TRBJ1-4, with D perhaps TRBD1 (5 bases). This receptor was identified in a human donor in good health (CMV status not recorded). Some clones in this sample may be carry-over from other donors' samples. Sequenced here: cultured CD8+ T cells from PBMCs, sampled from culture after CMV antigen stimulation. CDR3 DNA: TGTGCCAGCAGCCCTCACAGGACAACTAATGAAAAACTGTTTTTT. Residues: CASSPHRTTNEKLFF.